The source of this TCR beta chain is a study of blood T cells in healthy people across ages. Study-wide results and limits: Strongly correlated with naive T cell percentage was TCR beta diversity. Both naive CD4+ cell counts and diversity were greater in long-lived donors than in aged donors.

Concerning this clonotype itself: Its antigen is unidentified.

Trimming stripped 7 bases from V and 4 bases from J, with 19 bases between. The germline CDR1 and CDR2 sequences are MDHEN and SYDVKM. This CDR3 spans 15 amino acids. Total RNA extracted from each sample amounted to at least 6 micrograms. Together with a sample-barcoded 5' primer, a J-beta primer mix was included in a second PCR lasting roughly 7 to 11 cycles. Template switching added a 12-random-nucleotide identifier to every cDNA molecule. TCRdb called the 5' RACE reads again in MiXCR, with one record for every CDR3 protein. This table has about 1.8 million distinct CDR3 sequences, around half appearing once.

The TCR sequence derives from a middle-aged woman in good health. This chain joins TRBV28 and TRBJ2-5, with D tentatively TRBD1 (5 bases). The sample taken for sequencing was blood. This chain's CDR3 is CASTNNRISGETQYF. The DNA of the CDR3 is TGTGCCAGCACTAATAACAGGATATCGGGAGAGACCCAGTACTTC.